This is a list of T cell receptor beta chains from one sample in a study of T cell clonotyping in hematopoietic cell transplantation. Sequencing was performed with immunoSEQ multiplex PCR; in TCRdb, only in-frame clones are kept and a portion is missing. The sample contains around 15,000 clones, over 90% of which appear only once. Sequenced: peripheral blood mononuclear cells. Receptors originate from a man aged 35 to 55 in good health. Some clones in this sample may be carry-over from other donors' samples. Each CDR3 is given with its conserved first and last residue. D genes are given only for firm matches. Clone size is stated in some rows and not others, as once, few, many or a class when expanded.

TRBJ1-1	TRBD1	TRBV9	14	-	CASSDGTGSAEAFF	TGTGCCAGCAGCGACGGGACAGGGAGTGCTGAAGCTTTCTTT
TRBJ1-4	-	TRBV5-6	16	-	CASSLAIQGTNEKLFF	TGTGCCAGCAGCTTGGCCATCCAGGGAACTAATGAAAAACTGTTTTTT
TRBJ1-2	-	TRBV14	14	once	CASSQRGIAYGYTF	TGTGCCAGCAGCCAACGAGGGATTGCCTATGGCTACACCTTC
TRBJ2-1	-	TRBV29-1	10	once	CSVGGNEQFF	TGCAGCGTCGGGGGCAATGAGCAGTTCTTC
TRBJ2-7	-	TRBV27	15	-	CASSLSLRGSYEQYF	TGTGCCAGCAGTTTGTCATTAAGGGGGTCCTACGAGCAGTACTTC
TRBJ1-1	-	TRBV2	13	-	CASSKLDTTEAFF	TGTGCCAGCAGTAAACTGGACACCACTGAAGCTTTCTTT
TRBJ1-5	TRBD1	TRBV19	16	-	CASSTRGQGKSQPQHF	TGTGCCAGTAGTACAAGGGGACAGGGAAAAAGTCAGCCCCAGCATTTT
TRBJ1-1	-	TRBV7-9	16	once	CASSLKRQPSGTEAFF	TGTGCCAGCAGCTTAAAACGACAGCCCTCTGGTACTGAAGCTTTCTTT
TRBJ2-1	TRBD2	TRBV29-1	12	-	CSVVAGSNEQFF	TGCAGCGTTGTAGCGGGAAGCAATGAGCAGTTCTTC
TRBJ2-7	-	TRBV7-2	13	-	CASRQVPINEQYF	TGTGCCAGCAGACAAGTCCCGATTAACGAGCAGTACTTC
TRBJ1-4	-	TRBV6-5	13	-	CASSYAGNEKLFF	TGTGCCAGCAGTTATGCGGGTAATGAAAAACTGTTTTTT
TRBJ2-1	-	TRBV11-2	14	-	CASSLTSSYNEQFF	TGTGCCAGCAGCTTGACGAGCTCCTACAATGAGCAGTTCTTC
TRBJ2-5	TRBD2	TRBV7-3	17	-	CASSLTGLAGGQETQYF	TGTGCCAGCAGCTTAACGGGACTAGCGGGGGGGCAAGAGACCCAGTACTTC
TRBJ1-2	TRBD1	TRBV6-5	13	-	CASSPGTDYGYTF	TGTGCCAGCAGCCCCGGGACAGACTATGGCTACACCTTC
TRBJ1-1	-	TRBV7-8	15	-	CASSLGHGDGTEAFF	TGTGCCAGCAGCTTAGGTCACGGGGACGGCACTGAAGCTTTCTTT
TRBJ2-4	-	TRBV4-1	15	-	CASSLDPLAKNIQYF	TGCGCCAGCAGCCTAGATCCTTTAGCCAAAAACATTCAGTACTTC
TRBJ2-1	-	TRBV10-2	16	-	CASRLGGDSPYNEQFF	TGCGCCAGCAGACTTGGGGGGGACAGCCCCTACAATGAGCAGTTCTTC
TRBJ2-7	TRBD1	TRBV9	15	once	CASSVGQGFSSEQYF	TGTGCCAGCAGCGTGGGACAGGGATTTTCCAGCGAGCAGTACTTC
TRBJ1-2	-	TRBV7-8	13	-	CASSLGPTNGYTF	TGTGCCAGCAGCTTAGGTCCAACTAATGGCTACACCTTC
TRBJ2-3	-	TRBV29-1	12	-	CSVDRGADTQYF	TGCAGCGTTGACAGGGGTGCAGATACGCAGTATTTT
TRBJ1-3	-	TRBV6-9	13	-	CASKPSSGNTIYF	TGTGCCAGCAAGCCAAGCTCTGGAAACACCATATATTTT
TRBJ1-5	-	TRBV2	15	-	CASTNREFSNQPQHF	TGTGCCAGCACAAACAGGGAATTTAGCAATCAGCCCCAGCATTTT
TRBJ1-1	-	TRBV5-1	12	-	CASSDMNTEAFF	TGCGCCAGCAGCGACATGAACACTGAAGCTTTCTTT
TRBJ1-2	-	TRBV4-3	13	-	CASSHDTGFGYTF	TGCGCCAGCAGCCATGACACAGGGTTCGGCTACACCTTC
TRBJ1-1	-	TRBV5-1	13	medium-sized	CASSLSWNTEAFF	TGCGCCAGCAGTTTATCCTGGAACACTGAAGCTTTCTTT
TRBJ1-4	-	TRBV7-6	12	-	CASSLGDEKLFF	TGTGCCAGCAGCTTGGGGGATGAAAAACTGTTTTTT
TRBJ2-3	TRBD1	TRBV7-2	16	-	CASSPDRGGSTDTQYF	TGTGCCAGCAGCCCCGACAGGGGTGGGAGCACAGATACGCAGTATTTT